This T cell receptor (beta chain) was identified in a study of regulatory T cells in long-lasting Graves disease. On the study more broadly: It was over 5 years of antithyroid drugs, with positive TSH receptor antibodies, that meant persistent Graves' disease.

The time point denotes: persistent/refractory GD, antithyroid drugs over 5 years with positive TRAb. The TCR library was made from RNA that had been extracted from PBMCs in TRIzol. This clonotype was seen a few times. The junction departs from the called germline gene at one end, perhaps through a read error. Construction of TCR beta libraries relied on iRepertoire HTBI primers and on Arm-PCR targeting CDR3 regions. One entry per CDR3 protein results from TCRdb running MiXCR on the multiplex PCR reads. The sample holds 350,000 to 450,000 distinct CDR3 sequences; more than 20% are singletons and the top ten take around 20%. This CDR3 has 12 amino acids. Germline V CDR1 and CDR2: WNHNN, SYGVQD (reference sequence).

The receptor's source is a female donor with Graves disease. This specimen consisted of peripheral blood mononuclear cells (PBMCs), obtained when the disease was refractory, from a patient treated with antithyroid drugs. The chain uses TRBV10-1 and TRBJ1-1, with unresolved D. The CDR3 spells CASSGLGGPQDF. CDR3 in DNA: TGCGCCAGCAGCGGCCTTGGAGGCCCGCAGGACTTT.